Presented here are 28 T cell receptor beta chains from one specimen sequenced in a study of T-cell memory formation after mild COVID-19. TCRdb called the 5' RACE reads again in MiXCR, with one record for every CDR3 protein. This table holds about 160,000 distinct CDR3 sequences, 25% to 40% found once. The material sequenced was PBMCs or a T cell subset sorted from them (not recorded which). All receptors derive from an adult woman who had mild COVID-19 (a few samples of this study predate the infection). Cell type and time point are not known.

This clonotype occurred a few times. The chain couples TRBV28 to TRBJ1-1; D not certain. The CDR3 totals 10 residues. From germline, CDR1 is MDHEN and CDR2 SYDVKM. CDR3 nucleotides: TGTGTTAGTATTGGTACTGAAGCTTTCTTT. Translated: CVSIGTEAFF.

This clonotype was counted only a few times. The chain uses TRBV7-9 and TRBJ2-2; D unresolved. The germline V gene encodes CDR1 SEHNR and CDR2 FQNEAQ (reference sequence). The CDR3 is 12 amino acids. V was cut by 5 bases and J by 5 bases, with 6 bases left in between. The CDR3 spells CASSLETGELFF. The DNA of the CDR3 is TGTGCCAGCAGCCTTGAAACCGGGGAGCTGTTTTTT.

The chain carries TRBV9 and TRBJ1-5; D is undetermined. Trimming removed 3 bases from V and 6 bases from J, with 13 bases in between. The CDR3 length is 14 residues. Germline V lookup: CDR1 SGDLS, CDR2 YYNGEE. Written as DNA, the CDR3 is TGTGCCAGCAGCGCCGGGAGGGTGGGTCAGCCCCAGCATTTT. Its protein is CASSAGRVGQPQHF.

A few counts support this clonotype. J is TRBJ2-5 and V is TRBV20-1; 9 bases line up with TRBD1. The germline CDR1 and CDR2 sequences are DFQATT and SNEGSKA (reference sequence). Trimming at V came to 6 bases and at J to 4 bases, leaving 6 bases not matched to a gene. The CDR3 loop spans 13 amino acids. DNA of the CDR3: TGCAGTGCCCGCGGGACAGGGAGAGAGACCCAGTACTTC. Protein sequence: CSARGTGRETQYF.

This clonotype came up many times. V gene TRBV6-5 combines with J gene TRBJ1-1; no clear D. This CDR3 region has 15 residues. Deletions cut 2 bases from V and 8 bases from J, with 18 bases between. Germline CDR1 is MNHEY and CDR2 is SVGAGI. The CDR3 DNA reads TGTGCCAGCAGTTACCACCCCTCCGGCACACAAGAAGCTTTCTTT. It is translated as CASSYHPSGTQEAFF.

The V gene is TRBV3-1, the J gene TRBJ2-1; D call uncertain. The CDR3 consists of 14 residues. CDR1 LGHDT and CDR2 YNNKEL come from the germline V gene (reference sequence). V lost 3 bases and J lost 5, with 11 bases in between. In DNA form, the CDR3 reads TGTGCCAGCAGCCACACTCCTATGGACAATGAGCAGTTCTTC. Its protein is CASSHTPMDNEQFF.

This clonotype came up a few times. The chain carries TRBV9 and TRBJ2-2; no clear D gene. Germline V lookup: CDR1 SGDLS, CDR2 YYNGEE. V was shortened by 2 bases and J by 1 base, with 9 bases between the two germline ends. CDR3 size: 15 residues. Here the CDR3 reads CASSVGHQNTGELFF. CDR3 nucleotides: TGTGCCAGCAGCGTTGGTCATCAGAACACCGGGGAGCTGTTTTTT. Looking up the rest from reference TRBV9 and TRBJ2-2 gives the full variable domain: DSGVTQTPKHLITATGQRVTLRCSPRSGDLSVYWYQQSLDQGLQFLIQYYNGEERAKGNILERFSAQQFPDLHSELNLSSLELGDSALYFCASSVGHQNTGELFFGEGSRLTVL.

This clonotype was recorded a few times. The chain joins TRBV7-9 to TRBJ1-5; 9 bases are a match to TRBD1. Germline CDR1 SEHNR, CDR2 FQNEAQ (reference sequence). The junction had 0 bases not matched to a gene; V was cut back by 3 bases and J by 6 bases. This CDR3 is built from 13 residues. This CDR3 is CASSLDRGQPQHF. The CDR3 bases are TGTGCCAGCAGCTTGGACAGGGGTCAGCCCCAGCATTTT.

There are a few counts of this clonotype. The chain couples TRBV12-5 to TRBJ1-1; TRBD1 agrees at 8 bases. V lost 5 bases to trimming and J lost 4 bases; unmatched junction nucleotides: 15. CDR1 LGHNT and CDR2 FRNRAP come from the germline V gene. The CDR3 runs to 17 residues. The CDR3 DNA sequence: TGTGCTAGTGGTCCCCGACAGGGGAACGTCGGAAGCACTGAAGCTTTCTTT. Encoded protein: CASGPRQGNVGSTEAFF. The entire variable domain, with the rest obtained from reference TRBV12-5 and TRBJ1-1, is as follows: DARVTQTPRHKVTEMGQEVTMRCQPILGHNTVFWYRQTMMQGLELLAYFRNRAPLDDSGMPKDRFSAEMPDATLATLKIQPSEPRDSAVYFCASGPRQGNVGSTEAFFGQGTRLTVV.

This clonotype showed up just a few times. CDR3 loop: CASSQDSLFTDTQYF. CDR3 in DNA: TGCGCCAGCAGCCAAGACAGCCTTTTCACAGATACGCAGTATTTT. The rearrangement joins TRBV5-1 to TRBJ2-3; D possibly corresponds to TRBD1 (5 bases). The CDR3 runs to 15 residues. The V end was cut by 4 bases, the J end by 2 bases, with 14 bases between. CDR1 is SGHRS, CDR2 YFSETQ, per germline.

This clonotype was observed a handful of times. V and J are TRBV5-1 and TRBJ1-5, with 11 nucleotides matching TRBD1. CDR3 size: 15 residues. Germline V gene data show CDR1 as SGHRS and CDR2 as YFSETQ. Trimming cost V 3 bases and J 4 bases; bases outside gene matches: 3. The CDR3 reads CASSYGTGGNQPQHF. The DNA of the CDR3 is TGCGCCAGCAGCTACGGGACAGGGGGGAATCAGCCCCAGCATTTT.

The chain employs TRBV9 and TRBJ2-7; perhaps D is TRBD1 or TRBD2 (6 bases each). The CDR3 covers 15 residues. Germline-derived CDR1 and CDR2 are SGDLS and YYNGEE. V lost 3 bases, J lost 5 bases, and 18 bases lay in between. The DNA for the CDR3 is TGTGCCAGCAGCGAACAGGGTAACGGAGGGGACGAGCAGTACTTC. Translating gives CASSEQGNGGDEQYF.

The rearrangement uses TRBV4-1 and TRBJ1-6; 7 positions agree with TRBD1. Germline V gene sequence: CDR1 MGHRA, CDR2 YSYEKL. The CDR3 is 15 residues long. V shed 0 bases and J 14 bases; nucleotides not matched to a gene: 10. The CDR3 DNA follows: TGCGCCAGCAGCCAAGATACCCCGACAGGGACATCCCTCCACTTT. Translation: CASSQDTPTGTSLHF.

This clonotype turned up a few times. The chain uses TRBV6-5 and TRBJ2-7; D might be TRBD1 (5 bases). The germline V gene has CDR1 MNHEY and CDR2 SVGAGI. This CDR3 has 13 amino acids. V was clipped by 2 bases and J by 6 bases, with 11 bases between them. CDR3 sequence (DNA): TGTGCCAGCAGTTACACCAGGGTCTCCGAGCAGTACTTC. Encoded protein: CASSYTRVSEQYF.

The chain links TRBV20-1 to TRBJ2-1; D not resolved. The V gene's germline CDR1 is DFQATT and CDR2 SNEGSKA (reference sequence). The CDR3 has 11 amino acids. Trimming removed 3 bases from V and 7 bases from J, with 7 bases in between. The CDR3 nucleotides read TGCAGTGCTAGTCGTCGGAATGAGCAGTTCTTC. Protein product: CSASRRNEQFF.

In its sample, this clonotype was seen a few times. The chain carries TRBV24-1 and TRBJ2-1; D gene unclear. The CDR3 spans 15 residues. Trimming shortened V by 1 base and J by 0 bases, and 6 bases separated the two germline ends. From germline, CDR1 is KGHDR and CDR2 SFDVKD. The CDR3 nucleotides read TGTGCCACCAGTGATTTAGATAACTCCTACAATGAGCAGTTCTTC. Translating it yields CATSDLDNSYNEQFF.

The rearrangement uses TRBV20-1 and TRBJ2-1; D possibly corresponds to TRBD1 (5 bases). The J call may be incorrect, as the DNA end agrees better with TRBJ2-7. Per germline, CDR1 DFQATT and CDR2 SNEGSKA (reference sequence). The CDR3 runs 13 residues. CDR3 residues: CSARRQSDYEQYF. The CDR3 bases are TGCAGTGCTAGGCGACAGTCCGACTACGAGCAGTACTTC.

The chain couples TRBV6-5 to TRBJ1-6; TRBD1 agrees at 10 bases. Germline loops: CDR1 MNHEY, CDR2 SVGAGI. V lost 7 bases, J lost 9 bases, and 6 bases stayed unmatched. This CDR3 has 14 residues. The CDR3 spells CASTRDRGLSPLHF. The CDR3 nucleotides read TGTGCCAGCACCCGGGACAGGGGACTTTCACCCCTCCACTTT.

The chain carries TRBV24-1 and TRBJ2-1; D may be TRBD2 (6 bases). The CDR3 loop spans 16 amino acids. The V end was cut by 3 bases, the J end by 0 bases, with 11 bases between. Germline V gene sequence: CDR1 KGHDR, CDR2 SFDVKD. The CDR3 DNA sequence: TGTGCCACCAGTGATAATGGGGGGAGCTCCTACAATGAGCAGTTCTTC. It codes for CATSDNGGSSYNEQFF.

The chain employs TRBV6-2 or TRBV6-3 and TRBJ2-2, with 7 bases identical to TRBD2. This CDR3 region has 16 residues. Trimming took 7 bases from V and 1 from J; bases not matched to a gene: 9. CDR1 MNHEY and CDR2 SVGEGT come from the germline V gene. In DNA, the CDR3 is TGTGCCAGCAAAACCCCTGGCGGGGGGAACACCGGGGAGCTGTTTTTT. Its translation is CASKTPGGGNTGELFF.

This clonotype showed up just a few times. The V call is TRBV7-2, the J call TRBJ1-1; D is possibly TRBD1 (6 bases). The germline CDR1 and CDR2 sequences are SGHTA and FQGNSA. Deletions cut 5 bases from V and 5 bases from J, with 12 bases between. CDR3 length: 13 residues. This CDR3 is CASSRGAPTEAFF. CDR3 DNA sequence: TGTGCCAGCAGCCGGGGGGCGCCGACTGAAGCTTTCTTT.

CDR3 DNA sequence: TGCGCCAGCAGCTACCTTACAGGGGGAGAAACTGAAGCTTTCTTT. Translation gives CASSYLTGGETEAFF. This rearrangement joins TRBV5-1 to TRBJ1-1; TRBD1 aligns across 8 bases. Germline V CDR1 and CDR2: SGHRS, YFSETQ. The CDR3 covers 15 residues. The V and J ends lost 3 bases and 5 bases, in that order; junction bases with no gene match: 9.

This CDR3 reads CATSTGQRETQYF. CDR3 in DNA: TGTGCCACCAGCACCGGACAGAGAGAGACCCAGTACTTC. The chain joins TRBV15 to TRBJ2-5; possibly TRBD1 for D (6 bases). Germline V gene data show CDR1 as LNHNV and CDR2 as YYDKDF (reference sequence). The CDR3 extends over 13 amino acids. The V end lost 4 bases, the J end lost 4 bases, and 10 bases lay between the germline ends.

This clonotype was observed a handful of times. This chain links TRBV18 with TRBJ2-5; D is unclear. The CDR3 runs 12 residues. The V end was cut by 2 bases, the J end by 5 bases, with 6 bases between. Germline loops: CDR1 KGHSH, CDR2 LQKENI. The CDR3 DNA reads as TGTGCCAGCTCACCAGAGGCGGAGACCCAGTACTTC. This codes for CASSPEAETQYF.

The chain carries TRBV7-6 and TRBJ2-1; no reliable D call. The CDR3 consists of 12 residues. The germline V gene has CDR1 SGHVS and CDR2 FNYEAQ. Trimming removed 3 bases at V and 8 bases at J, with 8 bases between. The CDR3 loop reads CASSFEADEQFF. The CDR3 DNA sequence: TGTGCCAGCAGCTTCGAGGCGGATGAGCAGTTCTTC.

This clonotype was found a few times. The chain recombines TRBV12-3 or TRBV12-4 with TRBJ2-7; perhaps TRBD1 as D (6 bases). This CDR3 is built from 12 residues. The germline V and J ends were trimmed by 8 bases and 2 bases, with 10 bases remaining between them. The CDR3 here is CASGDTAYEQYF. CDR3 coding DNA: TGTGCCAGCGGGGACACTGCCTACGAGCAGTACTTC.

The V and J genes are TRBV3-1 and TRBJ2-3; D is unresolved. Germline V gives CDR1 LGHDT, CDR2 YNNKEL (reference sequence). CDR3 length equals 12 residues. Trimming stripped 0 bases from V and 6 bases from J, with 4 bases between. In DNA form, the CDR3 reads TGTGCCAGCAGCCAAGAGAGGGATACGCAGTATTTT. Encoded protein: CASSQERDTQYF.

This clonotype has just a few counts. The chain recombines TRBV19 with TRBJ1-5, with D possibly TRBD1 on 6 matching bases. The germline V gene encodes CDR1 LNHDA and CDR2 SQIVND (reference sequence). V was trimmed by 3 bases and J by 2 bases, leaving 14 bases between them. CDR3 length: 16 amino acids. CDR3 amino acids: CASSITSQGRNQPQHF. CDR3 bases: TGTGCCAGTAGTATCACCTCACAGGGACGCAATCAGCCCCAGCATTTT.